Detailed here is one TCR beta chain. Those enrolled in Seattle joined during active infection and were followed longitudinally afterward. Germline V gene data show CDR1 as MNHEY and CDR2 as SVGAGI. CDR3 size: 15 residues. V dropped 2 bases and J dropped 6; count of bases not matched to a gene: 6. This sample was taken from a study of blood T cell repertoires in COVID-19. Study-level information: The samples span acute and convalescent COVID-19 from the United States, Italy and Spain. PBMCs, B-cell-depleted T cells, or T cells were the source of the cDNA or gDNA that made up the material.

Original analysis: Counts of nucleated cells, estimated from reference gene primer amplification, were obtained. Profiling relied on immunoSEQ multiplex PCR, and the TCRdb table lists in-frame clones only, not all of them. That table is the source of V, J and clone size, and D and trimming were worked out from the DNA. The repertoire has hundreds of thousands of clones, approximately 91% of them found once; the top ten carry around 10%. Sequencing input: peripheral blood. The chain is built from TRBV6-5 and TRBJ2-1; TRBD2 matches 8 bases. This clonotype was obtained from a woman aged 25 to 39 with COVID-19, enrolled during active disease. CDR3 in amino acids: CASSYGAGVGNEQFF. The DNA of the CDR3 is TGTGCCAGCAGTTACGGAGCGGGAGTAGGCAATGAGCAGTTCTTC.